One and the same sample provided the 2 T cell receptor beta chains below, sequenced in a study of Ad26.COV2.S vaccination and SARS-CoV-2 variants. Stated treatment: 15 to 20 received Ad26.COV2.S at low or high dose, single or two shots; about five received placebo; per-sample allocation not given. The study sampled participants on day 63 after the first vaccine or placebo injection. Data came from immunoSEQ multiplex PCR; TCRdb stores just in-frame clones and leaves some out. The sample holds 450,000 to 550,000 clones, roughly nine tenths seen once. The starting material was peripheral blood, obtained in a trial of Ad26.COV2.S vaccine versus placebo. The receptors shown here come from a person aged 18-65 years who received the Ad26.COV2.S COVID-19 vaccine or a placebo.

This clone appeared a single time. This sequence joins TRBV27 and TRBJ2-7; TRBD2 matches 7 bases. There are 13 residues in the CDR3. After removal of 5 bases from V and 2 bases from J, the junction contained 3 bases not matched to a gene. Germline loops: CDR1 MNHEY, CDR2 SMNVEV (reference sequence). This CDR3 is CASSPSGTYEQYF. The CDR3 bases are TGTGCCAGCAGTCCTAGCGGCACCTACGAGCAGTACTTC.

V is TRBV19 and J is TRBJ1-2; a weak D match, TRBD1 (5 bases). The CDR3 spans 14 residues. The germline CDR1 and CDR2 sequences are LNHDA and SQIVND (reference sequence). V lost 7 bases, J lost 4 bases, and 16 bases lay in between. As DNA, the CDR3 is TGTGCCAGTACCCCCGGGGCAGGGTTCTATGGCTACACCTTC. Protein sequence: CASTPGAGFYGYTF.